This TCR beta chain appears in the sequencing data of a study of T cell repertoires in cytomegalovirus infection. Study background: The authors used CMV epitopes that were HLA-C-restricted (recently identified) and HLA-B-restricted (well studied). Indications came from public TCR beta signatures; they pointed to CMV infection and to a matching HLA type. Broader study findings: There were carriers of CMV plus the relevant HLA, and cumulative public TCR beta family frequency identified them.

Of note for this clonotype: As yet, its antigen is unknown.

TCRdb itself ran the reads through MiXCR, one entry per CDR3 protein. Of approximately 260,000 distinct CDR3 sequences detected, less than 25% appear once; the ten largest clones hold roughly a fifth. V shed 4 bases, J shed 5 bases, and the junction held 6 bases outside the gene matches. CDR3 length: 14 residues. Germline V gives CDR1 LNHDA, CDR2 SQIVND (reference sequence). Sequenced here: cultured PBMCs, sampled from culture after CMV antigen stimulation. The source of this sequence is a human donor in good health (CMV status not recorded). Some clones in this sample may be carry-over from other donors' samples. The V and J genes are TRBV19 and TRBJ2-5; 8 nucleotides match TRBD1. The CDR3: CASSKGQVWETQYF. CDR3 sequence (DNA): TGTGCCAGTAGTAAGGGACAGGTTTGGGAGACCCAGTACTTC. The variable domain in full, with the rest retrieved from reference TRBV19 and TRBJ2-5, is DGGITQSPKYLFRKEGQNVTLSCEQNLNHDAMYWYRQDPGQGLRLIYYSQIVNDFQKGDIAEGYSVSREKKESFPLTVTSAQKNPTAFYLCASSKGQVWETQYFGPGTRLLVL.